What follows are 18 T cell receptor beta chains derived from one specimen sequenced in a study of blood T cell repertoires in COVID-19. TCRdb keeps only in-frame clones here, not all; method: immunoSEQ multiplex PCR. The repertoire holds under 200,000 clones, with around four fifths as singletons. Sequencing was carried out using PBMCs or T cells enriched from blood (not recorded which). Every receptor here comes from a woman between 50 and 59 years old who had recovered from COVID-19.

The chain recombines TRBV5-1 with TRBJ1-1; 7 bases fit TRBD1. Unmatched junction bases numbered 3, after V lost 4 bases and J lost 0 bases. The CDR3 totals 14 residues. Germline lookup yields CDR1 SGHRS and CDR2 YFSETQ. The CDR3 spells CASSTGQLNTEAFF. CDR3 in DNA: TGCGCCAGCAGCACGGGACAGCTGAACACTGAAGCTTTCTTT.

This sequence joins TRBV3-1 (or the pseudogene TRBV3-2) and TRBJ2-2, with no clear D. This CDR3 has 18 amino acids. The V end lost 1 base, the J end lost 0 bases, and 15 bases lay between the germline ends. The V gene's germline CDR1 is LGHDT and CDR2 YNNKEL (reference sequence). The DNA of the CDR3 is TGTGCCAGCAGCCAAGTTAGCCCCTCGGCCGCGAACACCGGGGAGCTGTTTTTT. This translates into CASSQVSPSAANTGELFF.

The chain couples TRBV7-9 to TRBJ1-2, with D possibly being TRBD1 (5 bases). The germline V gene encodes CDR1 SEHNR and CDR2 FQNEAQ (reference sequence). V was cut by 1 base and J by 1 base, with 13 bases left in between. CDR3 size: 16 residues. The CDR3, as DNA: TGTGCCAGCAGCTTAGAAGCGCTAGGGGTTAACTATGGCTACACCTTC. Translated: CASSLEALGVNYGYTF.

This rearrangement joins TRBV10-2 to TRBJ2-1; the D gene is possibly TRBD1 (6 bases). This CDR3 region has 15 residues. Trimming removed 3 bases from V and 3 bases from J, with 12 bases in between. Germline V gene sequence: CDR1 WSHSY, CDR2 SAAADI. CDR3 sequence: CASSDRGTIYNEQFF. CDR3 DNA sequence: TGCGCCAGCAGTGACAGGGGCACGATCTACAATGAGCAGTTCTTC.

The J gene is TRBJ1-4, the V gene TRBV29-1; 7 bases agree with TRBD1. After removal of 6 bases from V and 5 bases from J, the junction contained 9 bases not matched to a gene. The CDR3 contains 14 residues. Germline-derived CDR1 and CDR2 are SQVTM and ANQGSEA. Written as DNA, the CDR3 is TGCAGCGTAAAGGGGGGACAGAGCAATGAAAAACTGTTTTTT. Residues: CSVKGGQSNEKLFF. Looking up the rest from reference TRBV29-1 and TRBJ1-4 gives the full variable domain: SAVISQKPSRDICQRGTSLTIQCQVDSQVTMMFWYRQQPGQSLTLIATANQGSEATYESGFVIDKFPISRPNLTFSTLTVSNMSPEDSSIYLCSVKGGQSNEKLFFGSGTQLSVL.

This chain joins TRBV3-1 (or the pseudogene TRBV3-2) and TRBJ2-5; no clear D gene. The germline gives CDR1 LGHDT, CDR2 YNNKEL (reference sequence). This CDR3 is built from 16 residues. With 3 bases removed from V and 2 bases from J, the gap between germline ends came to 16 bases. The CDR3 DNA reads TGTGCCAGCAGCCATTTCGACTCAGTTCGTCAAGAGACCCAGTACTTC. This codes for CASSHFDSVRQETQYF.

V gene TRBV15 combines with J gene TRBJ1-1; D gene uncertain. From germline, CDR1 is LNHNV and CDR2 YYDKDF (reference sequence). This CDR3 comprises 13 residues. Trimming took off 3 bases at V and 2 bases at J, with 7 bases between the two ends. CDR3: CATSREGNTEAFF. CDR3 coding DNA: TGTGCCACCAGCAGGGAGGGAAACACTGAAGCTTTCTTT. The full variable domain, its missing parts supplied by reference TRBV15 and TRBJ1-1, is DAMVIQNPRYQVTQFGKPVTLSCSQTLNHNVMYWYQQKSSQAPKLLFHYYDKDFNNEADTPDNFQSRRPNTSFCFLDIRSPGLGDTAMYLCATSREGNTEAFFGQGTRLTVV.

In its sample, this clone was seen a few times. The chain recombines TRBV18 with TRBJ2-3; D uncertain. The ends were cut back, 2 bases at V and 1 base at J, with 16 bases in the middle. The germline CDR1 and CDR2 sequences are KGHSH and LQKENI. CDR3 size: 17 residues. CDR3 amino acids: CASSPFGQAPRTDTQYF. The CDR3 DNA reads TGTGCCAGCTCACCATTTGGCCAGGCCCCCCGCACAGATACGCAGTATTTT.

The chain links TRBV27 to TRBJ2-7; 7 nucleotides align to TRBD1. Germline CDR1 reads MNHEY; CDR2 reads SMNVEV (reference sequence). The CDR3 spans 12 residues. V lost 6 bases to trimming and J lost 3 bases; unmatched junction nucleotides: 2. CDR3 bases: TGTGCCAGCAGGGACAGGTTCTACGAGCAGTACGTC. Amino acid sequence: CASRDRFYEQYV.

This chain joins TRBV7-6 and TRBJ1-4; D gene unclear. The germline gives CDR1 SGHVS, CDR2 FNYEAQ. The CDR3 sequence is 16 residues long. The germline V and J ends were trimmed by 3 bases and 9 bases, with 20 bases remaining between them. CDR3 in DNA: TGTGCCAGCAGCTTCGCGAGTCCCCAAACTGGGCAAAAACTGTTTTTT. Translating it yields CASSFASPQTGQKLFF.

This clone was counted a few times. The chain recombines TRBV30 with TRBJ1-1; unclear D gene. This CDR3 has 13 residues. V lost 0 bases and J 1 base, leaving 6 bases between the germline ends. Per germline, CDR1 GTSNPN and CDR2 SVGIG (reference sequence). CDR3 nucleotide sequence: TGTGCCTGGAGTGTTCGGGAGAACACTGAAGCTTTCTTT. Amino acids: CAWSVRENTEAFF. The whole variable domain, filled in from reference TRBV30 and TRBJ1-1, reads SQTIHQWPATLVQPVGSPLSLECTVEGTSNPNLYWYRQAAGRGLQLLFYSVGIGQISSEVPQNLSASRPQDRQFILSSKKLLLSDSGFYLCAWSVRENTEAFFGQGTRLTVV.

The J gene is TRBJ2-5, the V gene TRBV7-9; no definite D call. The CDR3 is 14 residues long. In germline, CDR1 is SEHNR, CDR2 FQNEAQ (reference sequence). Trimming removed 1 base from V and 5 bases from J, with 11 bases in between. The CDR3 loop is CASSLEPQAETQYF. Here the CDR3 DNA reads TGTGCCAGCAGCTTAGAGCCTCAGGCTGAGACCCAGTACTTC.

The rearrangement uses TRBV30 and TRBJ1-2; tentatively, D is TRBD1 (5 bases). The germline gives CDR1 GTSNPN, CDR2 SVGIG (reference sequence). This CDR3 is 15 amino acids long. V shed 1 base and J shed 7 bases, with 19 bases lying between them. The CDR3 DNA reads TGTGCCTGGAGTGCCCACGGGGGTAGGATAGGTGGCTACACCTTC. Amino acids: CAWSAHGGRIGGYTF.

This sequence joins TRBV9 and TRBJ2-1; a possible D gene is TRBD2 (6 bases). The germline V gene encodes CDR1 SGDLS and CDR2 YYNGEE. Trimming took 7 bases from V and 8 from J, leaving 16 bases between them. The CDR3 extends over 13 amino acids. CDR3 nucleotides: TGTGCCAGCTCTCCTAGCGTTGCCGATGAGCAGTTCTTC. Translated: CASSPSVADEQFF.

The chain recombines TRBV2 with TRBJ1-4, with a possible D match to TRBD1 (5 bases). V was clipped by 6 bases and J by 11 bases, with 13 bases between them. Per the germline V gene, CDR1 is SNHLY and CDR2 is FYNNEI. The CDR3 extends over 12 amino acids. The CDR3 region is CASRSLGGKLFF. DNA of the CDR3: TGTGCCAGCAGATCCTTGGGGGGGAAACTGTTTTTT.

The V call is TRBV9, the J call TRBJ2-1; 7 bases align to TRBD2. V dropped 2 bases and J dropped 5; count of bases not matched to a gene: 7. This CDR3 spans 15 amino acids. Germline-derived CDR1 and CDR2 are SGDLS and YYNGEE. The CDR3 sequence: CASSVSLAEHNEQFF. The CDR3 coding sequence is TGTGCCAGCAGCGTTTCCCTAGCGGAACACAATGAGCAGTTCTTC.

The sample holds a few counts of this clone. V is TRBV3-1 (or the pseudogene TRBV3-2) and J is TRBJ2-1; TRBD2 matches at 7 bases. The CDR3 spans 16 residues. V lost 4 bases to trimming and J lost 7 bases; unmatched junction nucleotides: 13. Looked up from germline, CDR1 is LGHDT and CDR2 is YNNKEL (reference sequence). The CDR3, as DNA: TGTGCCAGCAGCCCCCAACTTGCTAGCGGTTCGAATGAGCAGTTCTTC. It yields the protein CASSPQLASGSNEQFF.

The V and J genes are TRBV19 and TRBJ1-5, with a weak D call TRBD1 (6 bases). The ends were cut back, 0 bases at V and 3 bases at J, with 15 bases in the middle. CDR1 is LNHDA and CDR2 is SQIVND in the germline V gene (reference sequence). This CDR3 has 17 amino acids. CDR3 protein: CASSIEPGVRFNQPQHF. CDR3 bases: TGTGCCAGTAGTATAGAGCCAGGGGTGAGATTCAATCAGCCCCAGCATTTT.